Listed below are T cell receptor beta chains from one sample, sequenced in a study of blood T cell repertoires in COVID-19. This table comes from immunoSEQ multiplex PCR, and its TCRdb copy is limited to in-frame clones, with some not included. The data contain a few hundred thousand clones, about 92% of them singletons. Sequencing was done on a sample of PBMCs or T cells enriched from blood (not recorded which). Every receptor here comes from a man aged 18-30 years who had recovered from COVID-19. CDR3s include the opening cysteine and the closing phenylalanine or tryptophan. D genes are given only for firm matches. Rows give clone size only sometimes, using once, few, many, or a class for an expanded clone.

v_call	d_call	clone_size	j_call	cdr3_aa	cdr3_nt
TRBV20-1	.	.	TRBJ1-1	CSASGGVEAFF	TGCAGTGCCTCCGGAGGCGTTGAAGCTTTCTTT
TRBV2	.	.	TRBJ1-4	CASDIPKVGVRGEKLFF	TGTGCCAGCGACATCCCAAAGGTCGGGGTACGGGGGGAAAAACTGTTTTTT
TRBV5-1	.	.	TRBJ1-5	CASSLGGYSNQPQHF	TGCGCCAGCAGCTTGGGAGGTTATAGCAATCAGCCCCAGCATTTT
TRBV7-6	TRBD1	once	TRBJ1-2	CASSGSRRRGTGGARGYGYTF	TGTGCCAGCAGTGGGTCACGCCGGAGGGGGACAGGGGGCGCTCGTGGCTATGGCTACACCTTC
TRBV11-2	.	.	TRBJ1-1	CASSTDRVMNTEAFF	TGTGCCAGCAGCACCGACAGAGTTATGAACACTGAAGCTTTCTTT
TRBV19	TRBD1	.	TRBJ1-1	CASSMPGQGTEAFF	TGTGCCAGTAGTATGCCGGGACAGGGAACTGAAGCTTTCTTT
TRBV10-3	.	.	TRBJ2-2	CAIASGYTGELFF	TGTGCCATCGCGAGCGGTTACACCGGGGAGCTGTTTTTT
TRBV11-2	TRBD2	.	TRBJ2-1	CASSPTSGRQNEQFF	TGTGCCAGCAGCCCAACTAGCGGGAGGCAAAATGAGCAGTTCTTC
TRBV27	.	once	TRBJ2-1	CASSLRGPGRQFF	TGTGCCAGCAGTTTAAGGGGCCCTGGAAGGCAGTTCTTC
TRBV7-2	.	.	TRBJ1-1	CASSHLLLGAPEAFF	TGTGCCAGCAGCCACCTTCTTCTGGGGGCCCCTGAAGCTTTCTTT
TRBV6-5	TRBD1	few	TRBJ2-3	CASRGQGGTDTQYF	TGTGCCAGCAGGGGACAGGGAGGAACAGATACGCAGTATTTT
TRBV28	.	.	TRBJ1-2	CASSFNSNYGYTF	TGTGCCAGCAGTTTTAACTCTAACTATGGCTACACCTTC
TRBV7-9	.	.	TRBJ1-5	CASSLASSSPGQPQHF	TGTGCCAGCAGCTTAGCGTCGTCCTCGCCAGGCCAGCCCCAGCATTTT
TRBV10-1	.	.	TRBJ2-1	CASSGSRSRGEQFF	TGCGCCAGCAGCGGGAGTAGGTCGCGGGGTGAGCAGTTCTTC
TRBV27	.	.	TRBJ2-1	CASSPTGGTVLAGVGNEQFF	TGTGCCAGCAGTCCCACAGGGGGTACGGTATTAGCGGGAGTCGGTAATGAGCAGTTCTTC
TRBV5-5	TRBD1	.	TRBJ1-4	CASSLVGTVDEKLFF	TGTGCCAGCAGCTTGGTTGGGACAGTGGACGAAAAACTGTTTTTT
TRBV18	.	once	TRBJ1-4	CASSQGATNEKLFF	TGTGCCAGCTCACAGGGGGCAACTAATGAAAAACTGTTTTTT
TRBV9	TRBD1	few	TRBJ1-4	CASSTGGTGSEKLFF	TGTGCCAGCAGCACCGGAGGGACAGGGTCTGAAAAACTGTTTTTT
TRBV18	TRBD1	.	TRBJ2-5	CASSGQFQETQYF	TGTGCCAGCTCGGGACAGTTCCAAGAGACCCAGTACTTC
TRBV4-1	TRBD2	.	TRBJ2-7	CASSQGFAGGPPREQYF	TGCGCCAGCAGCCAAGGTTTTGCGGGAGGGCCCCCTCGGGAGCAGTACTTC
TRBV3-1/TRBV3-2	.	few	TRBJ1-2	CASSHGQTGGYTF	TGTGCCAGCAGCCACGGACAGACGGGTGGCTACACCTTC
TRBV7-8	TRBD1	.	TRBJ2-7	CASSPRRDRSYEQYF	TGTGCCAGCAGCCCCCGCCGGGACAGGTCCTACGAGCAGTACTTC
TRBV2	TRBD1	.	TRBJ2-3	CASNFGTGSDTQYF	TGTGCCAGCAATTTCGGGACAGGGTCAGATACGCAGTATTTT
TRBV2	.	.	TRBJ1-6	CASSEGPSPLHF	TGTGCCAGCAGTGAAGGGCCTTCACCCCTCCACTTT
TRBV28	.	.	TRBJ1-4	CASSYIEPGGAGEKLFF	TGTGCCAGCAGCTACATAGAACCGGGGGGCGCGGGTGAAAAACTGTTTTTT
TRBV9	.	.	TRBJ1-1	CASSAKTGNTEAFF	TGTGCCAGCAGCGCCAAGACAGGGAACACTGAAGCTTTCTTT
TRBV28	.	.	TRBJ1-2	CASSPDIYYGYTF	TGTGCCAGCAGCCCCGACATCTACTATGGCTACACCTTC
TRBV6-1	TRBD1	.	TRBJ1-6	CASSETGTANSPLHF	TGTGCCAGCAGTGAAACCGGGACAGCGAATTCACCCCTCCACTTT
TRBV7-9	TRBD2	once	TRBJ2-3	CASSSGRGGTDTQYF	TGTGCCAGCAGCTCCGGCCGGGGGGGCACAGATACGCAGTATTTT
TRBV5-4	.	.	TRBJ1-3	CASSLGQGTPGNTIYF	TGTGCCAGCAGCTTGGGGCAGGGCACTCCTGGAAACACCATATATTTT
TRBV2	.	.	TRBJ1-3	CASSVIQVPRNTIYF	TGTGCCAGCAGTGTTATACAAGTCCCTCGAAACACCATATATTTT
TRBV2	.	.	TRBJ2-7	CASSDYRAYEQYF	TGTGCCAGCAGTGACTATCGGGCCTACGAGCAGTACTTC
TRBV14	.	.	TRBJ1-6	CASSLRWTGMNSPLHF	TGTGCCAGCAGCCTAAGATGGACGGGGATGAATTCACCCCTCCACTTT
TRBV5-8	.	.	TRBJ2-3	CASSFWDLSGVDTQYF	TGTGCCAGCAGCTTTTGGGACCTCTCGGGGGTCGATACGCAGTATTTT
TRBV6-5	.	.	TRBJ1-2	CASSYSGDGNYGYTF	TGTGCCAGCAGTTACTCGGGAGACGGGAACTATGGCTACACCTTC
TRBV7-3	.	.	TRBJ2-3	CASSSGSASTDTQYF	TGTGCCAGCAGCTCCGGGAGTGCTAGCACAGATACGCAGTATTTT
TRBV25-1	.	.	TRBJ2-1	CASSGMGLARLGEQFF	TGTGCCAGCAGTGGAATGGGGCTAGCGAGGCTCGGGGAGCAGTTCTTC
TRBV7-3	.	.	TRBJ2-3	CASRPGGGDTQYF	TGTGCCAGCAGGCCAGGGGGAGGAGATACGCAGTATTTT
TRBV11-2	.	.	TRBJ2-3	CASSLRRGTTNTDTQYF	TGTGCCAGCAGCTTACGGAGGGGGACTACTAACACAGATACGCAGTATTTT